This TCR beta chain originates from a study of radiotherapy plus CTLA-4 blockade in lung cancer (dated by TCRdb to the late 2010s). Some background on the complete study: Among the enrolled patients, approximately 17% had an objective response, and approximately 33% reached disease control.

Turning to this clone: Its antigen remains undetermined. Within one base of it there is no much larger clone, and no base qualities were kept.

Libraries were constructed by the immunoSEQ multiplex PCR assay. The table comes from immuneACCESS by way of TCRdb, which keeps in-frame sequences with V and J called. Part of the clones is missing from these tables; in studies checked, under half for an unresolved V gene and the rest for unknown reasons. The sample table records tens of thousands of clones; 60% to 80% of these occur just once. The leading ten clones occupy around 5.1% of the sample. The study tested focal radiation therapy combined with CTLA-4 blockade (ipilimumab) in patients with chemo-refractory metastatic non-small-cell lung cancer. What the authors observed across the whole study: After treatment with radiotherapy and ipilimumab, TCR clones that originated in tumors expanded in peripheral blood. The strongest predictors of response were reported to be early dynamic shifts in blood T cell clones along with a rise in serum interferon-beta following radiation.

V is clipped by 7 bases and J by 2 bases, and the sequence between their germline boundaries is 11 bases long. There are 13 amino acids in the CDR3, from cysteine to phenylalanine inclusive. Just CDR3 DNA is preserved here, 39 bases in frame from base 1. Sequences LNHDA (CDR1) and SQIVND (CDR2) are obtained from the germline V gene (reference sequence). The receptor comes from a human donor with non-small cell lung cancer whose response to radiotherapy plus ipilimumab could not be evaluated. The sequence is built from TRBV19 and TRBJ2-5; the D gene is perhaps TRBD1, from 6 matching bases. The specimen was peripheral blood, collected from a patient treated with radiotherapy plus ipilimumab. The nucleotide sequence reads TGTGCCAGTACCTTTCAGGGGCAAGAGACCCAGTACTTC. The translation is CASTFQGQETQYF.